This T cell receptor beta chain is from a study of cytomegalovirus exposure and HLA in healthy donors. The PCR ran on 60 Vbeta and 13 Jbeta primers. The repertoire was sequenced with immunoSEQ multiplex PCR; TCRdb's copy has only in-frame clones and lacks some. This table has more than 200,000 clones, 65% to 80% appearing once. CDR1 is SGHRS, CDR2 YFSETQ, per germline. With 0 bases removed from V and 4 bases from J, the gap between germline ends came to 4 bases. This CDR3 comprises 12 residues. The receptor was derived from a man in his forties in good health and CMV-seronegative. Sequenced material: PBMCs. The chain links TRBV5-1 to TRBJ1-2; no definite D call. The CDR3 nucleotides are TGCGCCAGCAGCTTGGCCAGCTATGGCTACACCTTC. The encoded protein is CASSLASYGYTF.